The rows below give T cell receptor beta chains drawn from one sample of a study of shared clonotypes between healthy human individuals. This table comes from immunoSEQ multiplex PCR, and its TCRdb copy is limited to in-frame clones, with some not included. The table includes millions of clones, around 96% detected once. Sequencing was performed on naive CD8+ T cells sorted from blood. These receptors were taken from a man between 18 and 35 years old in good health. CDR3s include the opening cysteine and the closing phenylalanine or tryptophan. The order of the fields is V gene, CDR3 protein.

TRBV4-1 CASSHVTSVSTDTQYF
TRBV5-1 CASSWETSGTFADTQYF
TRBV5-6 CASSFSDRSYEQYF
TRBV28 CALGREGDLHF
TRBV11-3 CASSSTQGLVNEQFF
TRBV15 CATSRDTVFGGYEQYF
TRBV28 CASSWSGGTDTQYF
TRBV27 CASSLLVGTYEQYF
TRBV27 CASSASRQGTYGYTF
TRBV29-1 CSVEARYGYTF
TRBV11-2 CASRRRGPITETQYF
TRBV30 CAWAGSSEAFF
TRBV5-4 CASSGPTGGAYGYTF
TRBV29-1 CSAVLAGTSEQYF
TRBV9 CASSVEGGLDEQFF
TRBV27 CASSPGQGYGYTF
TRBV5-6 CASSLMDRGNTGELFF
TRBV7-6 CASSLQSYSYEQYF
TRBV5-1 CASRGQGYEQYF
TRBV6-6 CASSYTRVETQYF
TRBV7-9 CASSLGRSGANVLTF
TRBV15 CATSEEGAGVWAGELFF
TRBV9 CASSALASDTQYF
TRBV19 CASSIGAGGVDEQFF
TRBV7-8 CASSLVGGAPDQPQHF
TRBV18 CASSSRWQANTGELFF
TRBV19 CASSMGGLGYNSPLHF
TRBV7-9 CASSFGLAGASTDTQYF
TRBV27 CASSLSPGGLYGYTF
TRBV15 CATSRETGNTEAFF
TRBV18 CASSPLGTSGDNEQFF
TRBV30 CAWSVGGLSYEQYF
TRBV14 CASSPFRPRGEAFF
TRBV7-9 CASSLVTATGELFF
TRBV30 CAWTFGGLISGANVLTF
TRBV6-5 CASSYFRDNYEQFF
TRBV27 CASSFSGPFLQETQYF
TRBV27 CASSWGSNTEAFF